This T cell receptor (beta chain) emerged from a study of response to subunit inactivated influenza vaccine. Study findings and constraints: Each seasonal influenza vaccination recruits few new T cells, the authors suggested.

This clonotype was observed many times. Antigen specificity is unknown. Germline V CDR1 and CDR2: SGHRS, YFSETQ. The V end was cut by 4 bases, the J end by 0 bases, with 13 bases between. The CDR3 has 15 amino acids. A single record per CDR3 protein comes from TCRdb applying MiXCR to the RT-PCR reads. The sample contains about 520,000 distinct CDR3 sequences, approximately 7.7% of which appear only once. The chain recombines TRBV5-1 with TRBJ1-1, with D unclear. This TCR was sampled from a man aged 45 to 75 who received an inactivated influenza vaccine. The sequencing here drew on PBMCs from blood, taken roughly 24 months after vaccination. CDR3 amino acids: CASSVLGRMNTEAFF. CDR3 sequence (DNA): TGCGCCAGCAGCGTCCTCGGACGGATGAACACTGAAGCTTTCTTT.